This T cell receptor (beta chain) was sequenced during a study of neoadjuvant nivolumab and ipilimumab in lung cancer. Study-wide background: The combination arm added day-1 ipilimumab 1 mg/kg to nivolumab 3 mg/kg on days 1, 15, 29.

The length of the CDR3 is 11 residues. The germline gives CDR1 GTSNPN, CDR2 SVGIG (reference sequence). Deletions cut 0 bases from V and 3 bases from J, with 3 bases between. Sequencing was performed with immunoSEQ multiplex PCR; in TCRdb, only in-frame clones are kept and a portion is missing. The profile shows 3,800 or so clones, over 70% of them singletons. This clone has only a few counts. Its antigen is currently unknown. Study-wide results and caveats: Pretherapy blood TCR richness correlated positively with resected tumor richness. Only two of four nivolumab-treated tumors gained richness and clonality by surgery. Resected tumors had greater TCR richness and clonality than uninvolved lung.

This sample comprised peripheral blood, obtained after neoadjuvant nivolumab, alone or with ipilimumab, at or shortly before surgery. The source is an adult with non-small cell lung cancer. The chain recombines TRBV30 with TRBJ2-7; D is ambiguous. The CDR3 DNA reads TGTGCCTGGAGTGTACTCTACGAGCAGTACTTC. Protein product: CAWSVLYEQYF.